This is a list of T cell receptor beta chains from one sample in a study of cytomegalovirus exposure and HLA in healthy donors. This table comes from immunoSEQ multiplex PCR, and its TCRdb copy is limited to in-frame clones, with some not included. Of tens of thousands of clones in the sample, around 95% were seen once. The sample consisted of PBMCs. The origin of the receptors is a man younger than 35 in good health and CMV-seronegative. The CDR3 runs from the conserved cysteine through the conserved F or W. Each record gives: J gene, V gene, D gene, CDR3 length, clone size, CDR3 protein, CDR3 DNA. The D gene is left open where the match is weak. Not every row has a clone size; where given, it reads once, few, many or a size class.

TRBJ2-5,TRBV2,NA,12,NA,CASSDSVETQYF,TGTGCCAGCAGTGACAGCGTGGAGACCCAGTACTTC
TRBJ2-7,TRBV10-1,TRBD1,14,NA,CASSPRDRPYEQYF,TGCGCCAGCAGTCCCCGGGACAGGCCTTACGAGCAGTACTTC
TRBJ2-3,TRBV6-5,TRBD1,15,NA,CASSYDRAGTDTQYF,TGTGCCAGCAGTTACGACAGGGCTGGCACAGATACGCAGTATTTT
TRBJ2-7,TRBV4-2,TRBD2,15,NA,CASSQEGGMNYEQYF,TGTGCCAGCAGCCAAGAGGGGGGGATGAACTACGAGCAGTACTTC
TRBJ1-1,TRBV7-6,NA,14,NA,CASSSPQVLTEAFF,TGTGCCAGCAGCTCCCCCCAGGTCCTCACTGAAGCTTTCTTT
TRBJ1-2,TRBV4-1,TRBD1,19,NA,CASSQETRTGGAPYYGYTF,TGCGCCAGCAGCCAAGAGACCAGGACAGGGGGCGCCCCTTATTATGGCTACACCTTC
TRBJ1-1,TRBV4-1,TRBD1,15,NA,CASSQDDRVNTEAFF,TGCGCCAGCAGCCAAGATGACAGGGTTAACACTGAAGCTTTCTTT
TRBJ1-2,TRBV5-3,TRBD1,15,NA,CARSLGQGFGNGYTF,TGTGCCAGAAGCTTGGGACAGGGGTTTGGTAATGGCTACACCTTC
TRBJ2-3,TRBV5-1,NA,13,once,CASSSSSTDTQYF,TGCGCCAGCAGCTCCTCTAGCACAGATACGCAGTATTTT
TRBJ2-1,TRBV6-6,NA,14,NA,CASSSRSSYNEQFF,TGTGCCAGCAGTTCTAGGAGCTCCTACAATGAGCAGTTCTTC
TRBJ1-2,TRBV5-1,TRBD1,16,NA,CASSSGTGGINYGYTF,TGCGCCAGCAGCTCCGGGACAGGGGGCATTAACTATGGCTACACCTTC
TRBJ2-7,TRBV4-1,TRBD1,17,NA,CASSPVDRGGNSYEQYF,TGCGCCAGCAGCCCGGTGGACAGGGGGGGGAACTCCTACGAGCAGTACTTC
TRBJ1-4,TRBV28,NA,12,NA,CASSSPTTGSIF,TGTGCCAGCAGTTCGCCGACCACCGGGTCCATCTTT
TRBJ1-1,TRBV11-3,NA,15,NA,CASSLARGGITEAFF,TGTGCCAGCAGCTTAGCGCGGGGAGGAATCACTGAAGCTTTCTTT
TRBJ1-1,TRBV19,TRBD1,14,NA,CASSAEQGWTEAFF,TGTGCCAGTAGTGCCGAACAGGGGTGGACTGAAGCTTTCTTT
TRBJ2-7,TRBV5-1,NA,15,NA,CASSLGFGVPYEQYF,TGCGCCAGCAGCTTGGGGTTCGGGGTCCCCTACGAGCAGTACTTC
TRBJ1-2,TRBV6-5,NA,13,NA,CASSNRDNYGYTF,TGTGCCAGCAGCAACAGGGACAACTATGGCTACACCTTC
TRBJ1-1,TRBV28,NA,11,NA,CASSLNRAAFF,TGTGCCAGCAGTTTAAACAGGGCCGCTTTCTTT
TRBJ2-1,TRBV7-8,TRBD2,14,once,CASSLGGRAGGPFF,TGTGCCAGCAGCTTAGGCGGGAGGGCCGGTGGGCCGTTCTTC
TRBJ1-6,TRBV28,NA,15,NA,CASSVTREVNSPLHF,TGTGCCAGCAGCGTAACTCGGGAGGTTAATTCACCCCTCCACTTT
TRBJ2-2,TRBV7-9,TRBD2,16,NA,CASSPHGGVGTGELFF,TGTGCCAGCAGCCCCCACGGGGGGGTAGGTACCGGGGAGCTGTTTTTT
TRBJ2-1,TRBV7-2,TRBD2,15,NA,CASSPTSGRVNEQFF,TGTGCCAGCAGCCCTACTAGCGGGAGAGTCAATGAGCAGTTCTTC
TRBJ1-3,TRBV4-1,TRBD1,16,NA,CASSQGQVPTGNTIYF,TGCGCCAGCAGCCAGGGACAGGTTCCTACTGGAAACACCATATATTTT
TRBJ2-7,TRBV2,TRBD1,14,NA,CASLGGQGAEEQYF,TGTGCCAGCCTCGGGGGACAGGGGGCGGAGGAGCAGTACTTC
TRBJ1-5,TRBV27,TRBD1,13,NA,CASRDRINQPQHF,TGTGCCAGCCGGGACAGGATCAATCAGCCCCAGCATTTT
TRBJ1-5,TRBV7-8,TRBD1,16,NA,CASSLAGQGLSSPQHF,TGTGCCAGCAGCCTAGCGGGACAGGGGCTTAGTTCGCCCCAGCATTTT
TRBJ1-1,TRBV29-1,TRBD1,16,NA,CSVVPGQGAKGTEAFF,TGCAGCGTCGTCCCGGGACAGGGGGCGAAGGGCACTGAAGCTTTCTTT
TRBJ2-7,TRBV28,TRBD2,17,NA,CASSLYTGGRGTYEQYF,TGTGCCAGCAGTTTGTATACGGGCGGGAGGGGTACATACGAGCAGTACTTC
TRBJ2-1,TRBV5-1,TRBD2,19,NA,CASSFANRSSGSTYNEQFF,TGCGCCAGCAGCTTTGCGAACAGGTCTAGCGGGAGCACCTACAATGAGCAGTTCTTC
TRBJ1-1,TRBV7-2,NA,15,NA,CASSWRELLNTEAFF,TGTGCCAGCAGCTGGAGGGAGTTACTAAACACTGAAGCTTTCTTT
TRBJ2-2,TRBV2,TRBD1,14,NA,CASRRDRNTGELFF,TGTGCCAGCAGGAGGGACAGGAACACCGGGGAGCTGTTTTTT
TRBJ2-2,TRBV5-4,NA,14,NA,CASHSRGSNGELFF,TGTGCCAGCCACTCCAGGGGATCGAACGGGGAGCTGTTTTTT
TRBJ1-1,TRBV27,NA,14,NA,CASSLSRGNTEAFF,TGTGCCAGCAGTTTATCCAGGGGGAACACTGAAGCTTTCTTT
TRBJ1-3,TRBV6-6,NA,14,NA,CASSGQNSGNTIYF,TGTGCCAGCTCTGGACAGAACTCTGGAAACACCATATATTTT
TRBJ1-2,TRBV4-1,NA,14,NA,CASSQQAANYGYTF,TGCGCCAGCAGCCAACAGGCAGCTAACTATGGCTACACCTTC
TRBJ2-7,TRBV15,NA,18,NA,CATSRESLRGIVAYEQYF,TGTGCCACCAGCAGAGAATCGTTAAGAGGGATTGTCGCCTACGAGCAGTACTTC
TRBJ1-2,TRBV5-1,NA,15,NA,CASSLETGRNYGYTF,TGCGCCAGCAGCTTGGAAACAGGGAGAAACTATGGCTACACCTTC
TRBJ1-1,TRBV11-2,NA,12,NA,CASSLTTDEAFF,TGTGCCAGCAGCTTAACGACAGACGAAGCTTTCTTT
TRBJ1-2,TRBV6-1,NA,15,once,CASSELPGTSYGYTF,TGTGCCAGCAGTGAACTCCCGGGAACCTCCTATGGCTACACCTTC
TRBJ2-2,TRBV4-1,TRBD1,17,NA,CASSQPPGQGVDGELFF,TGCGCCAGCAGCCAACCTCCGGGACAGGGAGTGGACGGGGAGCTGTTTTTT
TRBJ1-1,TRBV6-5,TRBD1,14,NA,CASSPQGARTEAFF,TGTGCCAGCAGCCCACAGGGGGCTAGAACTGAAGCTTTCTTT
TRBJ2-1,TRBV7-6,TRBD1,13,NA,CASNHTGGNEQFF,TGTGCCAGCAACCACACAGGGGGCAATGAGCAGTTCTTC
TRBJ1-1,TRBV7-2,TRBD1,17,NA,CASSLYGQGAWDTEAFF,TGTGCCAGCAGCTTATATGGTCAGGGGGCGTGGGACACTGAAGCTTTCTTT
TRBJ2-3,TRBV4-1,TRBD2,17,NA,CASSNYLASGSTDTQYF,TGCGCCAGCAGCAATTATCTGGCTAGCGGGAGCACAGATACGCAGTATTTT
TRBJ2-3,TRBV11-1,TRBD2,15,NA,CASSWTSGGTDTQYF,TGTGCCAGCAGCTGGACTAGCGGGGGCACAGATACGCAGTATTTT
TRBJ2-1,TRBV19,TRBD1,16,NA,CASVPTSGGDVNEQFF,TGTGCCAGCGTACCGACATCAGGGGGTGATGTGAATGAGCAGTTCTTC
TRBJ2-5,TRBV29-1,NA,15,NA,CSVAGDPGWDETQYF,TGCAGCGTCGCCGGGGATCCAGGTTGGGATGAGACCCAGTACTTC